This entry lists 9 T cell receptor beta chains sequenced from one sample in a study of cytomegalovirus exposure and HLA in healthy donors. Researchers ran the PCR with 60 Vbeta and 13 Jbeta primers. Profiling relied on immunoSEQ multiplex PCR, and the TCRdb table lists in-frame clones only, not all of them. The top ten hold under 5.5% of the sample, which has approximately 97,000 clones, 55% to 80% seen once. Input material: PBMCs. The source is a human donor in good health.

This chain connects TRBV9 to TRBJ2-1, with 12 nucleotides matching TRBD2. Germline trimming cut 2 bases from V and 6 bases from J; bases unmatched to any gene: 3. The V gene's germline CDR1 is SGDLS and CDR2 YYNGEE. The CDR3 runs to 15 residues. The CDR3 reads CASSVSSGRANEQFF. The CDR3 region has the DNA TGTGCCAGCAGCGTTTCTAGCGGGAGGGCCAATGAGCAGTTCTTC.

This clone was recorded a few times. The chain uses TRBV7-6 and TRBJ2-3; 15 bases map to TRBD2. The CDR3 sequence is 17 residues long. V shed 4 bases and J 2 bases; nucleotides not matched to a gene: 4. Per the germline V gene, CDR1 is SGHVS and CDR2 is FNYEAQ. The CDR3 here is CASSWGTSGGYTDTQYF. The CDR3 DNA reads TGTGCCAGCAGCTGGGGGACTAGCGGGGGGTACACAGATACGCAGTATTTT.

The chain joins TRBV4-1 to TRBJ2-7; 7 bases align to TRBD2. V trimming: 4 bases; J trimming: 1 base; junction bases outside the gene matches: 4. The CDR3 consists of 14 residues. From germline, CDR1 is MGHRA and CDR2 YSYEKL. The CDR3 region is CASSLGGGSYEQYF. The CDR3 DNA sequence: TGCGCCAGCAGCCTCGGGGGAGGGTCCTACGAGCAGTACTTC.

The chain employs TRBV7-9 and TRBJ2-7; D perhaps matches TRBD1 (6 bases). From germline, CDR1 is SEHNR and CDR2 FQNEAQ (reference sequence). The germline V and J ends were trimmed by 4 bases and 4 bases, with 14 bases remaining between them. The CDR3 spans 14 residues. The CDR3 loop is CASSSPGHVYEQYF. As DNA, the CDR3 is TGTGCCAGCAGCTCGCCGGGACACGTTTACGAGCAGTACTTC.

The chain recombines TRBV5-4 with TRBJ1-2; D perhaps matches TRBD1 (5 bases). From germline, CDR1 is SGHNT and CDR2 YYREEE (reference sequence). The CDR3 has 12 residues. The V gene lost 5 bases and the J gene lost 3 bases, with 8 bases spanning the gap. CDR3 amino acids: CASSMTDYGYTF. DNA of the CDR3: TGTGCCAGCAGTATGACAGACTATGGCTACACCTTC.

The V gene is TRBV29-1, the J gene TRBJ2-1; TRBD2 aligns across 7 bases. This CDR3 contains 14 residues. Germline V gene lookup returns CDR1 SQVTM and CDR2 ANQGSEA. The CDR3 DNA reads as TGCACCGCTGCGGAGACTAGCAACTGGAATGAGCAGTTCTTC. Residues: CTAAETSNWNEQFF.

The chain carries TRBV6-6 and TRBJ2-7, with D tentatively TRBD2 (6 bases). The CDR3 totals 14 residues. Germline V gene sequence: CDR1 MNHNY, CDR2 SVGAGI (reference sequence). With 1 base removed from V and 2 bases from J, the gap between germline ends came to 9 bases. CDR3 residues: CASSYYSGTYEQYF. The CDR3 DNA reads as TGTGCCAGCAGTTACTATAGCGGAACCTACGAGCAGTACTTC.

The chain combines TRBV5-1 with TRBJ1-1; TRBD1 might be the D (5 bases). This CDR3 spans 13 amino acids. CDR1 and CDR2 from the germline V gene are SGHRS and YFSETQ. V shed 2 bases and J shed 4 bases, with 9 bases lying between them. CDR3 nucleotides: TGCGCCAGCAGCTTAGGGGAGGGCACTGAAGCTTTCTTT. Its translation is CASSLGEGTEAFF.

The table lists this clone with a few counts. V usage is TRBV5-1 and J usage is TRBJ2-1, with D possibly matching TRBD2 (6 bases). The germline gives CDR1 SGHRS, CDR2 YFSETQ. Trimming stripped 0 bases from V and 4 bases from J, with 14 bases between. The CDR3 runs to 16 residues. CDR3 nucleotide sequence: TGCGCCAGCAGCTTGGTGTCCAGCGGGTATTACAATGAGCAGTTCTTC. Its protein is CASSLVSSGYYNEQFF.